The T cell receptor (beta chain) described here comes from a study of cytomegalovirus exposure and HLA in healthy donors (dated by TCRdb to about 2017). Concerning the study at large: An earlier analysis of roughly 500 of the donors reported approximately 270 Gb of sequence data and some 120 million unique TCR beta sequences from 190 million or so T cells. An early release that covered about 600 HLA-typed donors contained about 300 gigabases of sequencing data and about 93 million unique TCR sequences. Of the roughly 400 genotyped donors, roughly 76% were placed in the genetic ancestry cluster associated with self-reported Caucasian donors. The study aimed to test whether cataloging public T cell receptors could reveal signatures of past pathogen exposure. The study profiled the T cell repertoires of fewer than 850 subjects by immunosequencing and related them to cytomegalovirus serostatus. Along with the roughly 670-subject first cohort, a separate validation cohort of over a hundred different subjects was used. To predict cytomegalovirus infection status, the study brought together high-throughput TCR immunosequencing, statistical association of individual TCRs with disease status, and machine learning. To study patterns of TCR occurrence, a later analysis re-analyzed previously published TCR beta repertoires from 666 donors and added high-resolution HLA genotyping. In the later analysis, no new phenotypic data were used to find candidate immune exposures; instead, reliance was placed on TCR beta sequences and their occurrence across donors. An earlier analysis of 500 to 650 of the donors applied high-throughput TCR beta sequencing to assess whether each TCR beta V gene segment acted as functional or pseudogenic. Donor age, sex, ethnicity and CMV serostatus were collected together with the repertoire data. In a later genetic analysis, genome-wide SNP genotypes for about three fifths of the roughly 670 donors were used, and that subset was treated as a discovery cohort. Every discovery cohort repertoire had been produced on one sequencing platform. Class I and class II HLA loci were covered by the typing at four-digit resolution. Typing coverage varied by locus: about 629-630 donors for A, B, C, DRB1 and DQB1; roughly 500 for DQA1; more than 600 for DPA1; around 490 for DPB1. Because of strong linkage in the cohort, 5 or 6 DR-DQ haplotypes were treated as single units for association and clustering. Among 398 genotyped donors of the cohort, an average of about 240,000 unique TCR beta nucleotide sequences were sequenced per donor, roughly a sixth of them non-productive. The investigation overall reported the following: Most CMV-associated TCR beta chains appeared to be HLA-restricted in a later analysis, and the HLA associations seemed to be driven largely by CMV exposure. Because counts were too low, seventeen rarely observed V segments, including chromosome 9 orphons, were left out of the earlier analysis of about 500 of the donors. A few of the identified cytomegalovirus-associated TCR beta chains were confirmed in vitro to be specific for cytomegalovirus antigens. A cluster of highly shared sequence variants was judged likely to represent a technical artifact of the sequencing pipeline. Correlated functional status among segregating V segments might be attributable to linkage disequilibrium, but an unknown experimental factor could not be ruled out. In a later genetic analysis, a missense DCLRE1C variant was associated with V-gene and J-gene trimming of TCR beta chains, and the association was replicated in an independent cohort. A further reported finding was that TCR beta sequences accurately predicted the HLA-A and HLA-B alleles for most subjects in the first cohort. A later analysis found that TCR association rates varied across HLA loci, with DRB1 alleles showing the most associated TCRs and HLA-C alleles the fewest. In a later analysis, several top co-occurrence clusters were reported to appear linked to parvovirus B19, influenza, CMV and Epstein-Barr virus. Because HLA typing was missing for some donors at each locus, association tests included only the typed subset. In a later analysis, 15,000 to 20,000 TCR beta sequences were associated with specific HLA alleles at a false discovery rate of 0.05. The authors suggested that the approach could potentially be generalized to other disease states and immunological phenotypes. The presence/absence analyses assumed that sequencing depth was roughly uniform across donors, and that assumption may not be true. In this cohort, only TCR beta chains were sequenced, and detectable features were limited by the absence of alpha or paired-chain data. Most TCR sequences were observed very rarely across donors, whereas some public TCRs were present in many individuals. When HLA alleles, especially DR and DQ, strongly co-occurred, TCR associations were difficult to assign to individual alleles. The 87-base-pair reads could not distinguish some IMGT-functional V segments, including TRBV6-2 and TRBV6-3, so those segments were excluded. The classifier was reported to diagnose cytomegalovirus status with high specificity and sensitivity in both the original and validation cohorts. For the cohort, immune exposure information was limited to CMV serostatus. In the study, around 160 TCR beta chains were listed as associated with cytomegalovirus. A later genetic analysis reported fewer N-insertions in productive TCRs among donors in an Asian-associated ancestry cluster than the roughly 720-donor mean. In a later analysis, HLA-associated TCR beta chains were found to be more clonally expanded and to have lower generation probabilities than equally common non-associated chains. Broadly in line with IMGT annotations, most TCR beta V segments showed up in productive rearrangements about 87% or about 30% of the time in an earlier analysis of 587 of the donors.

To prepare the library, the immunoSEQ multiplex PCR assay was applied. For the multiplex PCR, a mixture combining 60 forward primers for TCR Vbeta segments and 13 reverse primers for TCR Jbeta segments was used. Amplification of the CDR3 region of rearranged TCR beta genes was performed with a multiplex PCR assay on genomic DNA. Amplified TCR beta libraries were sequenced as 87-base-pair reads on the Illumina HiSeq System. Per the authors' processing: Across the 700 or so repertoires, a later analysis counted about 81 million unique TCR beta chains, around 10 million of which were shared by at least two donors. Raw reads were error-corrected and collapsed into unique sequences with a nearest-neighbor algorithm that merged closely related sequences to remove PCR and sequencing errors. To assign V, D and J gene segments, CDR3 sequences were aligned to IMGT reference sequences. For a sequence to be retained, at least a six-nucleotide match to both a V gene segment and a J gene segment was required. A rearrangement was called productive if the CDR3 had no stop codons and remained in frame with V and J, and every other rearrangement was called non-productive. CDR3 was defined according to IMGT convention as the region running from the second conserved V-encoded cysteine to the conserved J-encoded phenylalanine. Sequences without an unambiguous match to a single V gene segment were excluded from the earlier analysis of a few hundred of the donors. In an earlier analysis of approximately 590 of the donors, V segments were called functional above 56.7% productive rearrangements and were called segregating when the between-donor standard deviation exceeded 5%. To diagnose cytomegalovirus status from the catalog of TCR beta chain sequences, a statistical classification framework was built. A later analysis assigned V and J genes by comparing TCR nucleotide sequences with IMGT/GENE-DB human TR gene sequences. The TCRdist pipeline was used in a later analysis to assign CDR3 sequences and most-parsimonious VDJ recombination scenarios. In a later analysis, each TCR beta chain was defined by its CDR3 amino acid sequence together with its V-gene family, and reads without a unique V-gene family were excluded. As a way to deal with suspected cross-contamination and a sequencing artifact, a later analysis dropped 500 to 700 nucleotide sequences that were highly shared and had low generation probability. In a later analysis, a clonal expansion index was calculated for each public chain from normalized within-repertoire ranks of inferred template counts. Generation probabilities in a later analysis came from a VDJ recombination model fitted to out-of-frame rearrangements, and those results were checked against IGoR. In a later analysis, TCR-TCR, TCR-HLA and TCR-CMV co-occurrence was scored with hypergeometric tests, and a repertoire-size bias correction was applied to TCR pairs. In a later analysis, false discovery rates were estimated by permuting HLA or CMV assignments 20 times. In a later analysis, co-occurring TCRs were grouped using DBSCAN, with TCRdist sequence similarity added in when clustering inside HLA-allele-positive subsets. Repertoires with fewer than 30,000 or more than 120,000 public chains, plus five repertoires with anomalous nucleotide sharing, were excluded from co-occurrence clustering. Here the immuneACCESS table is served through TCRdb, limited to in-frame sequences with V and J called. Missing clones are a known gap in these copies; in checked studies unresolved V genes cover under half, and the rest lacks a known reason. That table furnishes V, J and clone size, whereas the DNA furnished D and trimming. This sample lists about 100,000 clones; around 79% were detected once. About 14% of the sample is in the top ten clones.

To note about this clone: Its cognate antigen has yet to be identified. Per-base qualities were not stored, and no clone one base away is much larger.

The cohort was made up of 500 to 800 healthy bone marrow donors. All cohort members were sampled while nominally healthy, although unrecorded immune exposures were likely present. The donor was CMV seropositive and belonged to the group of about 290 seropositive cohort members. A peripheral blood sample was provided by each donor, and peripheral blood mononuclear cells were used for TCR beta sequencing. The Qiagen DNeasy Blood Extraction Kit was used to extract genomic DNA from the blood cell samples. The CDR3 has 13 amino acids, counting the end cysteine and phenylalanine. The only DNA kept is the CDR3, 39 bases in frame from the first base. V and J lose 1 base and 3 bases, and a span of 6 bases separates them. CDR1 and CDR2, looked up from the germline V gene, are MGHRA and YSYEKL.

The receptor's source is a male donor in good health and CMV-seropositive. The chain links TRBV4-1 with TRBJ1-1, with no confidently assigned D gene. The sequencing sample was made of PBMCs. The CDR3 is CASSQASDTEAFF. The DNA is as follows: TGCGCCAGCAGCCAAGCTTCGGACACTGAAGCTTTCTTT.